This T cell receptor beta chain was identified in a study of shared T cell receptors in the human thymus. Profiling relied on immunoSEQ multiplex PCR, and the TCRdb table lists in-frame clones only, not all of them. The table lists some 640,000 clones, around 87% of them singletons, with under 0.01% in the top ten. Germline V gene lookup returns CDR1 MNHNS and CDR2 SASEGT. The CDR3 has 15 amino acids. The V and J ends lost 1 base and 0 bases respectively, with 9 bases between them. These records were also assigned to another study, of human thymus T cells. That investigation notes: Infants served as donors; they were healthy and Finnish and were having corrective surgery for congenital heart defects. Resections removed during corrective heart surgery provided the thymus tissue used. V and J gene usage appeared biased in thymic and blood repertoires. Related research has reported that thymic repertoires overlap highly among unrelated individuals.

Specimen: thymocytes. The receptor was isolated from a boy under three years old with a congenital heart defect. The chain links TRBV6-1 to TRBJ1-1, with D perhaps TRBD1 (6 bases). CDR3 DNA sequence: TGTGCCAGCAGTGAAGGGACAGAAATGAACACTGAAGCTTTCTTT. Amino acid sequence: CASSEGTEMNTEAFF.